The rows below give T cell receptor beta chains drawn from one sample of a study of blood T cell repertoires in COVID-19. TCRdb's table, derived via immunoSEQ multiplex PCR, lists solely in-frame clones and lacks some. The sample consists of roughly 250,000 clones, about 86% of them appearing once. Sequenced material: peripheral blood. These receptors were taken from a woman in her twenties or thirties with COVID-19, enrolled during active disease. Both conserved end residues are part of each CDR3. Rows may omit the clone size; those that give it use once, few, many or a size class.

CDR3 length: 14
clone size: NA
V gene: TRBV14
J gene: TRBJ1-2
CDR3 protein: CASSPGGMDYGYTF

CDR3 length: 14
clone size: NA
V gene: TRBV30
J gene: TRBJ2-5
CDR3 protein: CAWTRGAYQETQYF

CDR3 length: 13
clone size: NA
V gene: TRBV19
J gene: TRBJ2-7
CDR3 protein: CASSPGLTYEQYF

CDR3 length: 14
clone size: NA
V gene: TRBV19
J gene: TRBJ1-2
CDR3 protein: CASTTKQGIYGYTF

CDR3 length: 13
clone size: NA
V gene: TRBV28
J gene: TRBJ2-1
CDR3 protein: CASSLGASREQFF

CDR3 length: 15
clone size: NA
V gene: TRBV21-1
J gene: TRBJ2-7
CDR3 protein: CASSPLMDRGYEQYF

CDR3 length: 16
clone size: NA
V gene: TRBV6-1
J gene: TRBJ1-1
CDR3 protein: CASSEEGGQGGTEAFF

CDR3 length: 16
clone size: once
V gene: TRBV11-2
J gene: TRBJ1-6
CDR3 protein: CASSLGSGGKVSPLHF

CDR3 length: 13
clone size: NA
V gene: TRBV6-5
J gene: TRBJ1-1
CDR3 protein: CASSRARGTEAFF

CDR3 length: 13
clone size: once
V gene: TRBV18
J gene: TRBJ1-2
CDR3 protein: CASSPLQTDGYTF

CDR3 length: 17
clone size: NA
V gene: TRBV27
J gene: TRBJ2-4
CDR3 protein: CASSPIAGGLAKNIQYF

CDR3 length: 13
clone size: NA
V gene: TRBV10-3
J gene: TRBJ2-2
CDR3 protein: CAIREAIAGELFF

CDR3 length: 12
clone size: NA
V gene: TRBV11-2
J gene: TRBJ2-5
CDR3 protein: CASSLDRGSLDF

CDR3 length: 16
clone size: NA
V gene: TRBV4-1
J gene: TRBJ2-7
CDR3 protein: CASSQVAGRKPYEQYF

CDR3 length: 13
clone size: NA
V gene: TRBV6-6
J gene: TRBJ1-6
CDR3 protein: CATQRGMYSPLHF

CDR3 length: 16
clone size: NA
V gene: TRBV4-1
J gene: TRBJ1-1
CDR3 protein: CASSQGDSRLGTEAFF

CDR3 length: 14
clone size: NA
V gene: TRBV7-9
J gene: TRBJ2-3
CDR3 protein: CASSSGTSRATQYF

CDR3 length: 15
clone size: NA
V gene: TRBV6-1
J gene: TRBJ2-1
CDR3 protein: CASSDWGTVNNEQFF